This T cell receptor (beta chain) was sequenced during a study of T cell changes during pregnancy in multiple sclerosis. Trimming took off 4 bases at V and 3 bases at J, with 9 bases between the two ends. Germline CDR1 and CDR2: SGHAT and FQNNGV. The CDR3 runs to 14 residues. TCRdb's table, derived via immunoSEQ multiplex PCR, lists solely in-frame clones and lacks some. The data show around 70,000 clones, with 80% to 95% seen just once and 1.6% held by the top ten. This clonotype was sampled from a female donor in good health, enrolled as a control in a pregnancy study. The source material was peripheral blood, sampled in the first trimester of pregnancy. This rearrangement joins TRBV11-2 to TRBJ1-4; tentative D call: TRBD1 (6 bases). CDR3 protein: CASSSQGPNEKLFF. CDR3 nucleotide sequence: TGTGCCAGCAGCTCACAGGGCCCTAATGAAAAACTGTTTTTT.